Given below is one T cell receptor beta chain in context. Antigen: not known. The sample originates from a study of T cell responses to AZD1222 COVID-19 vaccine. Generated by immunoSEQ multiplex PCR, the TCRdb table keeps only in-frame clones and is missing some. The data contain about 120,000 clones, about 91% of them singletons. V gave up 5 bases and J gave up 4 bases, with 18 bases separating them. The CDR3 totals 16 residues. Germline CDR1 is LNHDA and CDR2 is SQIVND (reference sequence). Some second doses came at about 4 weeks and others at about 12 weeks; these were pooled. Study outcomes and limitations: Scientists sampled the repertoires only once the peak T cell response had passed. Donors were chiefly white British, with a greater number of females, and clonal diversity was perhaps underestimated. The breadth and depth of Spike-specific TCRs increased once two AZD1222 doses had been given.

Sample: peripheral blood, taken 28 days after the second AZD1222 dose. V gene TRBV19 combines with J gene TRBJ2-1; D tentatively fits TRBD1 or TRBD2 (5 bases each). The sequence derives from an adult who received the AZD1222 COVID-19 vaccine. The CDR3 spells CASSSLVGVRYNEQFF. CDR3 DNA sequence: TGTGCCAGTAGTTCCTTAGTGGGGGTGCGGTACAATGAGCAGTTCTTC.